This TCR beta chain was found in a study of tumor-infiltrating lymphocytes in primary liver carcinoma. A word on this clonotype: One end of the junction fails to match germline, which may point to a read error.

Co-extraction yielded RNA and DNA from roughly 21-30 mg of unsorted bulk tissue. A primer matching the constant region was used to make TCR beta cDNA from approximately 500 ng of total RNA. Three-round nested multiplex PCR performed with slightly modified ARM-PCR produced the TCR beta libraries. Amplification in the first two PCR rounds was performed using TRBV1-TRBV30 forward primers and a C-beta reverse primer for 10 cycles each. One entry per CDR3 protein results from TCRdb running MiXCR on the multiplex PCR reads. The data contain tens of thousands of distinct CDR3 sequences, roughly 72% of them seen just once; the ten biggest clones take up approximately 19%. CDR1 SEHNR and CDR2 FQNEAQ come from the germline V gene (reference sequence). This CDR3 has 15 residues.

Input material: liver tumor tissue from sampling region 1. Stated subset: tumor region T1, superior pole. This TCR was sampled from a middle-aged man with primary liver carcinoma and hepatitis B virus infection. The rearrangement links TRBV7-9 to TRBJ1-5; D is perhaps TRBD1 (5 bases). This CDR3 reads CAGSFSGGLGQPQHF. The CDR3 DNA sequence: TGTGCCGGCAGTTTCAGCGGGGGTTTGGGTCAGCCCCAGCATTTT.